This TCR beta chain was observed in a study of OX40 agonist ivuxolimab in advanced cancers. This CDR3 comprises 14 residues. V was trimmed by 0 bases and J by 2 bases, leaving 9 bases between them. The V gene's germline CDR1 is SGDLS and CDR2 YYNGEE. As to this clone: Its antigen is still unknown.

Findings and caveats of the study: Average numbers of expanded clones were greater in CD8+ T cells than in CD4+. Clonal expansion from baseline to week 6 occurred in both CD4+ and CD8+ T cells.

Using immunoSEQ multiplex PCR, the repertoire was profiled, and TCRdb retains in-frame clones only, with some absent. This sample has tens of thousands of clones; 87% occur once, and the top ten carry roughly 2.7%. This receptor was taken from an adult with an advanced solid tumor such as melanoma, head and neck, liver or kidney cancer. Sample: CD4+ or CD8+ T cells sorted from blood, taken in a trial of the OX40 agonist ivuxolimab. V gene TRBV9 combines with J gene TRBJ2-7; no firm D call. DNA for the CDR3: TGTGCCAGCAGCGTAGGGGCGACGGCCTACGAGCAGTACTTC. The encoded protein is CASSVGATAYEQYF.